The 16 T cell receptor beta chains below all came from one sample that was sequenced in a study of T cells in Graves' hyperthyroidism and ophthalmopathy. Researchers took RNA transcripts and amplified the TCR beta CDR3 regions from them. Carried out on the TCR CDR3, a first-round RT-PCR used the HTBI primer set. TCRdb re-derived calls from the multiplex PCR reads in MiXCR, one entry per CDR3 protein. The sample shows fewer than 550,000 distinct CDR3 sequences, roughly 25% of them seen only once. The sample comprised blood. Receptor source: a young woman with Graves' ophthalmopathy.

This clonotype was seen a few times. This rearrangement joins TRBV5-6 to TRBJ1-1, with TRBD1 as a possible D gene (6 bases). Trimming took 4 bases from V and 0 from J, leaving 13 bases between them. Per the germline V gene, CDR1 is SGHDT and CDR2 is YYEEEE. This CDR3 has 15 amino acids. The CDR3 DNA is TGTGCCAGCAGCCCGGATGGGGGGCTGAACACTGAAGCTTTCTTT. This translates into CASSPDGGLNTEAFF.

This clonotype showed up just a few times. The chain carries TRBV30 and TRBJ2-7; TRBD1 matches 9 bases. The CDR3 extends over 15 amino acids. Looked up from germline, CDR1 is GTSNPN and CDR2 is SVGIG (reference sequence). V lost 2 bases, J lost 3 bases, and 8 bases stayed unmatched. This CDR3 is CAWSPTGQGVYEQYF. CDR3 bases: TGTGCCTGGAGTCCAACGGGACAGGGAGTCTACGAGCAGTACTTC.

This clonotype was seen ten or more times. The rearrangement joins TRBV3-1 to TRBJ1-2, with TRBD1 matching over 7 bases. The CDR3 sequence is 13 residues long. Germline trimming cut 2 bases from V and 3 bases from J; bases unmatched to any gene: 0. CDR1 and CDR2 (germline): LGHDT, YNNKEL (reference sequence). The CDR3 reads CASSQQGDYGYTF. CDR3 bases: TGTGCCAGCAGCCAACAGGGGGACTATGGCTACACCTTC.

This clonotype was found a few times. The chain carries TRBV6-5 and TRBJ1-5, with no clear D. The germline V and J ends were trimmed by 3 bases and 2 bases, with 17 bases remaining between them. The CDR3 spans 17 residues. CDR1 is MNHEY, CDR2 SVGAGI, per germline. The CDR3: CASSYPDRIAGNQPQHF. The CDR3 DNA reads as TGTGCCAGCAGTTATCCGGACCGCATTGCGGGCAATCAGCCCCAGCATTTT.

This rearrangement joins TRBV7-9 to TRBJ1-1; D uncertain. This CDR3 is built from 14 residues. V lost 5 bases and J lost 4, with 14 bases in between. Germline V gene data show CDR1 as SEHNR and CDR2 as FQNEAQ (reference sequence). Written as DNA, the CDR3 is TGTGCCAGCAGCCAGCAGGCCTTGGGCACTGAAGCTTTCTTT. It translates to CASSQQALGTEAFF. Full variable domain (rest looked up from reference TRBV7-9 and TRBJ1-1): DTGVSQNPRHKITKRGQNVTFRCDPISEHNRLYWYRQTLGQGPEFLTYFQNEAQLEKSRLLSDRFSAERPKGSFSTLEIQRTEQGDSAMYLCASSQQALGTEAFFGQGTRLTVV.

At least ten counts were recorded for this clonotype. This chain joins TRBV19 and TRBJ1-3; D not resolved. This CDR3 spans 15 amino acids. CDR1 and CDR2 (germline): LNHDA, SQIVND (reference sequence). Trimming took off 2 bases at V and 4 bases at J, with 12 bases between the two ends. The CDR3 DNA follows: TGTGCCAGTAGTATACCGGGCGTTGCCGGAAACACCATATATTTT. This translates into CASSIPGVAGNTIYF. Full variable domain (missing parts from reference TRBV19 and TRBJ1-3): DGGITQSPKYLFRKEGQNVTLSCEQNLNHDAMYWYRQDPGQGLRLIYYSQIVNDFQKGDIAEGYSVSREKKESFPLTVTSAQKNPTAFYLCASSIPGVAGNTIYFGEGSWLTVV.

The rearrangement uses TRBV6-2 or TRBV6-3 and TRBJ2-7, with D uncertain. Germline CDR1 reads MNHEY; CDR2 reads SVGEGT. The CDR3 sequence is 14 residues long. The V end lost 5 bases, the J end lost 6 bases, and 17 bases lay between the germline ends. In nucleotides, the CDR3 is TGTGCCAGCAGTCAGGACGGCCGAACTTCCGAGCAGTACTTC. Amino acids: CASSQDGRTSEQYF.

V is TRBV5-4 and J is TRBJ2-7, with D perhaps given as TRBD1 or TRBD2 (8 bases each). The germline gives CDR1 SGHNT, CDR2 YYREEE (reference sequence). This CDR3 spans 21 amino acids. V lost 0 bases, J lost 2 bases, and 30 bases lay in between. In nucleotides, the CDR3 is TGTGCCAGCAGCTTGGTCTACAGGGGGGTTCTGTACTGGCGGGAGGCCTACGAGCAGTACTTC. Its translation: CASSLVYRGVLYWREAYEQYF.

In this sample, this clonotype turned up many times. The chain has TRBV7-8 and TRBJ1-1; unclear D gene. The CDR3 length is 14 residues. Germline lookup yields CDR1 SGHVS and CDR2 FQNEAQ. V was pared by 5 bases and J by 1 base, with 11 bases between. CDR3 region: CASSPIWENTEAFF. CDR3 bases: TGTGCCAGCAGCCCCATCTGGGAGAACACTGAAGCTTTCTTT.

V gene TRBV28 combines with J gene TRBJ1-2, with 8 positions matching TRBD1. The length of the CDR3 is 16 residues. Germline CDR1 reads MDHEN; CDR2 reads SYDVKM. J was trimmed by 7 bases and V by 5 bases; bases with no gene match: 15. The CDR3 here is CASSAADRATTRGYTF. CDR3 bases: TGTGCCAGCAGTGCCGCGGACAGGGCTACGACTCGTGGCTACACCTTC.

This clonotype was seen more than once but under ten times. The chain joins TRBV18 to TRBJ1-1; D is ambiguous. With 1 base removed from V and 4 bases from J, the gap between germline ends came to 13 bases. The CDR3 is 15 residues long. Germline V lookup: CDR1 KGHSH, CDR2 LQKENI. The CDR3 DNA is TGTGCCAGCTCACCACAGGTGGGTCGAGTCACTGAAGCTTTCTTT. Amino acids: CASSPQVGRVTEAFF.

The chain joins TRBV6-5 to TRBJ1-2; TRBD1 matches at 8 bases. The CDR3 has 15 residues. Looked up from germline, CDR1 is MNHEY and CDR2 is SVGAGI. V gave up 2 bases and J gave up 4 bases; unmatched junction bases: 6. CDR3 DNA: TGTGCCAGCAGTTACAACCAGGGGGCGGGCTATGGCTACACCTTC. Protein product: CASSYNQGAGYGYTF.

This clonotype was seen ten or more times. The V gene is TRBV12-3 or TRBV12-4, the J gene TRBJ1-2; weak D call: TRBD1 (5 bases). CDR3 length equals 12 residues. Trimming cost V 6 bases and J 4 bases, with 9 bases left between them. Here the CDR3 reads CASSPGAYGYTF. CDR3 nucleotide sequence: TGTGCCAGCAGCCCCGGGGCCTATGGCTACACCTTC.

This sequence joins TRBV2 and TRBJ1-3; D is undetermined. CDR1 and CDR2 (germline): SNHLY, FYNNEI. The CDR3 loop spans 15 amino acids. Trimming pared 4 bases from V and 0 bases from J, leaving 10 bases between. In DNA form, the CDR3 reads TGTGCCAGCAGTGCGGGCAAGAACTCTGGAAACACCATATATTTT. Residues: CASSAGKNSGNTIYF.

This clonotype was observed at least ten times. This chain links TRBV25-1 with TRBJ2-5; D perhaps matches TRBD1 (6 bases). Per the germline V gene, CDR1 is MGHDK and CDR2 is SYGVNS. The CDR3 sequence is 17 residues long. V lost 4 bases, J lost 4 bases, and 22 bases lay in between. The CDR3 spells CASSGQIKGDEAETQYF. The CDR3, as DNA: TGTGCCAGCAGTGGCCAAATAAAGGGGGATGAGGCAGAGACCCAGTACTTC. Full variable domain (outside the CDR3, taken from reference TRBV25-1 and TRBJ2-5): EADIYQTPRYLVIGTGKKITLECSQTMGHDKMYWYQQDPGMELHLIHYSYGVNSTEKGDLSSESTVSRIRTEHFPLTLESARPSHTSQYLCASSGQIKGDEAETQYFGPGTRLLVL.

V is TRBV30 and J is TRBJ2-3, with 7 nucleotides matching TRBD1. Germline V lookup: CDR1 GTSNPN, CDR2 SVGIG (reference sequence). This CDR3 is built from 13 residues. J gave up 15 bases and V 0 bases, and 12 bases lay outside the gene matches. CDR3 bases: TGTGCCTGGAGTGTAGGGCTGAGGGACAGAGGTTATTTT. Its protein product is CAWSVGLRDRGYF.